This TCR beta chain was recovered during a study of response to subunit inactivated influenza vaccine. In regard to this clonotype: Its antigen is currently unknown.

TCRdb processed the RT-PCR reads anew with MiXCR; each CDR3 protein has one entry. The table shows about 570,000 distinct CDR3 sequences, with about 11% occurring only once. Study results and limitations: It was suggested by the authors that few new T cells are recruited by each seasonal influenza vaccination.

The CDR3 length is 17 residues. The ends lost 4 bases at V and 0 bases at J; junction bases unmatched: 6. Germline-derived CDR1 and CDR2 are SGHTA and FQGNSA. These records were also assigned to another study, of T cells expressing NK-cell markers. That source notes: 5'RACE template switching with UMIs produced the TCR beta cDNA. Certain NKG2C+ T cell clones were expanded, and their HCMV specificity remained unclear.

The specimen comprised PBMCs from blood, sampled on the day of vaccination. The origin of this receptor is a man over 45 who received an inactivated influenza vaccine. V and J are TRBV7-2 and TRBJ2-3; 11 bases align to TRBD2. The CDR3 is CASSYRLAGPSTDTQYF. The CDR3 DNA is TGTGCCAGCAGCTACAGACTAGCGGGACCAAGCACAGATACGCAGTATTTT.